The 29 T cell receptor beta chains given below trace back to one sample, sequenced in a study of T cells in Graves' hyperthyroidism and ophthalmopathy. From RNA transcripts, TCR beta CDR3 regions were amplified. A first-round RT-PCR of the TCR CDR3 used the HTBI primer set. MiXCR, run by TCRdb on the multiplex PCR reads, gives a single entry per CDR3 protein. In the table there are some 550,000 distinct CDR3 sequences, more than 15% of which are singletons. Sequencing was carried out using blood. The receptors derive from a woman aged 35 to 49 with Graves' ophthalmopathy.

The chain recombines TRBV28 with TRBJ2-1; 15 bases map to TRBD2. The CDR3 is 17 residues long. Germline V lookup: CDR1 MDHEN, CDR2 SYDVKM. The V and J ends lost 5 bases and 2 bases, in that order; junction bases with no gene match: 4. CDR3 sequence (DNA): TGTGCCAGCAGTCACCGGACTAGCGGGAGGGCCTACAATGAGCAGTTCTTC. It translates to CASSHRTSGRAYNEQFF. Complete variable domain (other parts from reference TRBV28 and TRBJ2-1): DVKVTQSSRYLVKRTGEKVFLECVQDMDHENMFWYRQDPGLGLRLIYFSYDVKMKEKGDIPEGYSVSREKKERFSLILESASTNQTSMYLCASSHRTSGRAYNEQFFGPGTRLTVL.

A remark on this clonotype: With a much larger clone just one base away, this may be a read error. The CDR3 bases are TGTGCCAGCAGTTCGGAGCAAAAGACCCAGTACTTC. Translating it yields CASSSEQKTQYF. The chain recombines TRBV12-3 or TRBV12-4 with TRBJ2-5; D gene unclear. The CDR3 contains 12 residues. The V end was cut by 4 bases, the J end by 6 bases, with 9 bases between.

This clonotype was recorded many times. The chain joins TRBV28 to TRBJ1-1; D uncertain. CDR3 length equals 12 residues. Germline V lookup: CDR1 MDHEN, CDR2 SYDVKM. The V end lost 3 bases, the J end lost 10 bases, and 12 bases lay between the germline ends. This chain's CDR3 is CASSLIGYGAFF. CDR3 in DNA: TGTGCCAGCAGTTTGATCGGCTACGGAGCTTTCTTT.

This clonotype was picked up many times. V and J are TRBV3-1 and TRBJ1-1; D is undetermined. There are 14 residues in the CDR3. Germline V gene lookup returns CDR1 LGHDT and CDR2 YNNKEL (reference sequence). Trimming took off 3 bases at V and 3 bases at J, with 11 bases between the two ends. CDR3: CASSHSPRDTEAFF. The CDR3 nucleotides read TGTGCCAGCAGCCACTCGCCGAGGGACACTGAAGCTTTCTTT.

This clonotype has just a few counts. The chain couples TRBV19 to TRBJ1-1; D is unclear. The CDR3 is 17 amino acids. V was pared by 7 bases and J by 2 bases, with 23 bases between. Germline CDR1 and CDR2: LNHDA and SQIVND (reference sequence). The CDR3 DNA follows: TGTGCCAGTACCGTCTTGGGTTATTCGGGAACTAACACTGAAGCTTTCTTT. Its protein product is CASTVLGYSGTNTEAFF.

This clonotype was observed a few times. The chain carries TRBV6-1 and TRBJ1-2; TRBD1 matches at 9 bases. V shed 8 bases, J shed 4 bases, and the junction held 17 bases outside the gene matches. The CDR3 is made up of 17 amino acids. Per germline, CDR1 MNHNS and CDR2 SASEGT. The DNA for the CDR3 is TGTGCCAGCGTTAAAGATAAAGGGACAGGGAGGATCTATGGCTACACCTTC. Translating it yields CASVKDKGTGRIYGYTF.

The chain recombines TRBV5-1 with TRBJ2-6; no clear D. V lost 5 bases and J 4 bases, leaving 13 bases between the germline ends. The CDR3 sequence is 15 residues long. CDR1 SGHRS and CDR2 YFSETQ come from the germline V gene. The CDR3 loop is CASRGSDPGANVLTF. The DNA of the CDR3 is TGCGCCAGCAGAGGGTCCGATCCAGGGGCCAACGTCCTGACTTTC.

This clonotype has a handful of counts. V gene TRBV27 combines with J gene TRBJ2-1; D uncertain. V was trimmed by 6 bases and J by 9 bases, leaving 15 bases between them. CDR1 and CDR2 from the germline V gene are MNHEY and SMNVEV (reference sequence). The CDR3 is made up of 13 amino acids. The CDR3 DNA reads TGTGCCAGCAGCCCAACGGCCCGTTTTGAGCAGTTCTTC. It is translated as CASSPTARFEQFF.

In the case of this clonotype: A junction end diverges from the germline sequence, so it may reflect a read error. The chain employs TRBV2 and TRBJ1-1, with D hard to call. Germline V lookup: CDR1 SNHLY, CDR2 FYNNEI. The CDR3 totals 13 residues. The CDR3 sequence: CASSKTENAEAFF. CDR3 bases: TGTGCCAGCAGTAAAACGGAGAACGCTGAAGCTTTCTTT.

This clonotype was recorded at least ten times. This chain connects TRBV6-5 to TRBJ1-1; D gene uncertain. Germline loops: CDR1 MNHEY, CDR2 SVGAGI. V was clipped by 8 bases and J by 1 base, with 17 bases between them. The CDR3 loop spans 15 amino acids. Here the CDR3 reads CASSGSGRWNTEAFF. The CDR3 coding sequence is TGTGCCAGCTCCGGGAGCGGGCGATGGAACACTGAAGCTTTCTTT.

This sequence joins TRBV30 and TRBJ1-3; D is unclear. This CDR3 spans 14 amino acids. V lost 2 bases and J 0 bases, leaving 8 bases between the germline ends. The germline V gene has CDR1 GTSNPN and CDR2 SVGIG (reference sequence). This chain's CDR3 is CAWSTTVSGNTIYF. CDR3 nucleotide sequence: TGTGCCTGGAGTACTACGGTCTCTGGAAACACCATATATTTT.

This clonotype was seen a handful of times. This sequence joins TRBV19 and TRBJ1-6; D ambiguous. V was pared by 6 bases and J by 5 bases, with 17 bases between. CDR3 size: 16 residues. The V gene's germline CDR1 is LNHDA and CDR2 SQIVND (reference sequence). The CDR3 DNA reads TGTGCCAGTAGGAACAGTGTATTGAAGAATAATTCACCCCTCCACTTT. It yields the protein CASRNSVLKNNSPLHF.

This clonotype was counted ten times or more. The chain links TRBV28 to TRBJ1-5; D is ambiguous. CDR3 length: 14 residues. Germline V gene data show CDR1 as MDHEN and CDR2 as SYDVKM. V lost 7 bases, J lost 0 bases, and 10 bases lay in between. The CDR3 sequence: CASIIGHSNQPQHF. The CDR3 bases are TGTGCCAGCATAATAGGTCATAGCAATCAGCCCCAGCATTTT. Complete variable domain (other parts from reference TRBV28 and TRBJ1-5): DVKVTQSSRYLVKRTGEKVFLECVQDMDHENMFWYRQDPGLGLRLIYFSYDVKMKEKGDIPEGYSVSREKKERFSLILESASTNQTSMYLCASIIGHSNQPQHFGDGTRLSIL.

The table lists this clonotype with many counts. The CDR3 sequence: CASSKGRDRAYEQYF. Here the CDR3 DNA reads TGTGCCAGCAGCAAGGGACGGGACAGGGCATACGAGCAGTACTTC. This chain links TRBV14 with TRBJ2-7, with TRBD1 matching over 9 bases. This CDR3 has 15 amino acids. Per the germline V gene, CDR1 is SGHDN and CDR2 is FVKESK. The trim removed 5 bases at V and 4 bases at J, leaving 9 bases unmatched. Complete variable domain (other parts from reference TRBV14 and TRBJ2-7): EAGVTQFPSHSVIEKGQTVTLRCDPISGHDNLYWYRRVMGKEIKFLLHFVKESKQDESGMPNNRFLAERTGGTYSTLKVQPAELEDSGVYFCASSKGRDRAYEQYFGPGTRLTVT.

This clonotype has a single count. The chain has TRBV7-9 and TRBJ2-2; a weak D match, TRBD1 (6 bases). V was pared by 3 bases and J by 2 bases, with 10 bases between. The length of the CDR3 is 15 residues. Germline V gives CDR1 SEHNR, CDR2 FQNEAQ (reference sequence). As DNA, the CDR3 is TGTGCCAGCAGCTTTCAACAGGGTAACACCGGGGAGCTGTTTTTT. It specifies CASSFQQGNTGELFF.

This clonotype was found many times. The chain is built from TRBV5-1 and TRBJ1-1; 7 bases map to TRBD1. Trimming took 3 bases from V and 4 from J; bases not matched to a gene: 9. Germline CDR1 reads SGHRS; CDR2 reads YFSETQ. The CDR3 contains 15 residues. The CDR3: CASSYRQGGSTEAFF. The CDR3 coding sequence is TGCGCCAGCAGCTACCGACAGGGAGGGAGCACTGAAGCTTTCTTT.

This clonotype was found a few times. The chain uses TRBV29-1 and TRBJ2-7; D not certain. V was trimmed by 4 bases and J by 3 bases, leaving 16 bases between them. The germline V gene encodes CDR1 SQVTM and CDR2 ANQGSEA. There are 14 residues in the CDR3. The CDR3 DNA is TGCAGCGTTGTTAACGACCCGTCGATCTACGAGCAGTACTTC. Protein sequence: CSVVNDPSIYEQYF.

There are a few counts of this clonotype. The genes are TRBV5-6 and TRBJ2-7, with no clear D. Germline assignment: CDR1 SGHDT and CDR2 YYEEEE. V lost 0 bases and J 5 bases, leaving 3 bases between the germline ends. The CDR3 extends over 11 amino acids. Here the CDR3 reads CASSLGDEQYF. The CDR3 DNA follows: TGTGCCAGCAGCTTGGGGGACGAGCAGTACTTC.

This clonotype was counted ten times or more. This sequence joins TRBV12-3 or TRBV12-4 and TRBJ1-5; D is possibly TRBD1 (6 bases). Trimming cost V 3 bases and J 5 bases, with 14 bases left between them. The CDR3 consists of 15 residues. The chain's CDR3 is CASSLQGSIDQPQHF. CDR3 nucleotide sequence: TGTGCCAGCAGTTTGCAGGGGTCTATCGATCAGCCCCAGCATTTT.

Ten or more counts support this clonotype. The gene calls are TRBV3-1 and TRBJ2-7, with TRBD1 matching 8 bases. Trimming at V came to 3 bases and at J to 3 bases, leaving 4 bases not matched to a gene. The CDR3 runs 14 residues. Germline V gives CDR1 LGHDT, CDR2 YNNKEL (reference sequence). The DNA for the CDR3 is TGTGCCAGCAGCCAGGACAGGGCTTACTACGAGCAGTACTTC. Amino acid sequence: CASSQDRAYYEQYF.

This clonotype was seen more than once but under ten times. CDR3 bases: TGTGCCAGCAGTGGCCCGGCGCCCTCCAATACGCAGTATTTT. This encodes CASSGPAPSNTQYF. The chain recombines TRBV6-1 with TRBJ2-3, with unresolved D. The V and J ends lost 4 bases and 7 bases respectively, with 15 bases between them. The CDR3 sequence is 14 residues long. Germline assignment: CDR1 MNHNS and CDR2 SASEGT.

The chain is built from TRBV5-1 and TRBJ2-7, with D perhaps TRBD1 (5 bases). With 1 base removed from V and 0 bases from J, the gap between germline ends came to 11 bases. The germline V gene encodes CDR1 SGHRS and CDR2 YFSETQ. The CDR3 runs to 15 residues. The CDR3 here is CASSLLDTGSYEQYF. The DNA for the CDR3 is TGCGCCAGCAGCTTGCTGGACACGGGCTCCTACGAGCAGTACTTC.

This clonotype has at least ten counts. The chain uses TRBV6-2 or TRBV6-3 and TRBJ2-7; D is unresolved. From germline, CDR1 is MNHEY and CDR2 SVGEGT. V was clipped by 2 bases and J by 5 bases, with 13 bases between them. The CDR3 runs to 14 residues. CDR3 nucleotide sequence: TGTGCCAGCAGTTACGTCCGGCTCCGCCACGAGCAGTACTTC. This gives the protein CASSYVRLRHEQYF.

The sample holds many counts of this clonotype. The CDR3 here is CASSPPTAPMETQYF. The CDR3 DNA follows: TGTGCCAGCTCACCACCGACAGCACCCATGGAGACCCAGTACTTC. The rearrangement joins TRBV18 to TRBJ2-5; the D gene is possibly TRBD1 (5 bases). This CDR3 is built from 15 residues. V was shortened by 0 bases and J by 5 bases, with 13 bases between the two germline ends. In germline, CDR1 is KGHSH, CDR2 LQKENI.

This chain joins TRBV6-2 or TRBV6-3 and TRBJ1-5; D is uncertain. The ends were cut back, 0 bases at V and 4 bases at J, with 13 bases in the middle. The CDR3 consists of 16 residues. Germline lookup yields CDR1 MNHEY and CDR2 SVGEGT. The CDR3, as DNA: TGTGCCAGCAGTTACTCGCGGGCAGCGCCGAATCAGCCCCAGCATTTT. It encodes CASSYSRAAPNQPQHF.

This clonotype was recorded a few times. The CDR3 nucleotides are TGCGCCAGCAGTGAGTCGGCAGGGCGCGAGCAGTACTTC. Its protein is CASSESAGREQYF. The chain recombines TRBV10-2 with TRBJ2-7; maybe TRBD1 (5 bases). The CDR3 is 13 amino acids. The germline V gene encodes CDR1 WSHSY and CDR2 SAAADI. V was shortened by 0 bases and J by 6 bases, with 9 bases between the two germline ends.

This clonotype was found many times. The chain is built from TRBV5-6 and TRBJ1-1; 8 bases line up with TRBD1. V shed 1 base and J 5 bases; nucleotides not matched to a gene: 13. Germline-derived CDR1 and CDR2 are SGHDT and YYEEEE. This CDR3 comprises 17 residues. The CDR3 sequence: CASSLFRTGRVRTEAFF. The CDR3 coding sequence is TGTGCCAGCAGCTTGTTTCGGACAGGGAGAGTTAGGACTGAAGCTTTCTTT.

This clonotype came up once. This sequence joins TRBV19 and TRBJ1-2; the D gene is possibly TRBD1 (5 bases). Germline CDR1 and CDR2: LNHDA and SQIVND (reference sequence). The CDR3 has 10 residues. Trimming left V 5 bases short and J 7 bases short, with 5 bases between. The CDR3: CASSQGGYTF. CDR3 in DNA: TGTGCCAGTAGTCAGGGTGGCTACACCTTC.

The chain employs TRBV6-5 and TRBJ1-6; no reliable D call. Germline V gives CDR1 MNHEY, CDR2 SVGAGI. The ends were cut back, 2 bases at V and 4 bases at J, with 15 bases in the middle. CDR3 length equals 17 residues. The DNA for the CDR3 is TGTGCCAGCAGTTACCCTCCCAATGGAGCTTATAATTCACCCCTCCACTTT. Residues: CASSYPPNGAYNSPLHF.